This T cell receptor beta chain was documented in a study of tumor and adjacent non-tumor tissue in lung cancer. As for the study in general: Samples averaged roughly 4.4 million productive TCRbeta reads each. The study's findings and limits: Tumor repertoires had a smaller top 100 clone share than normal lung. Tumor tissue had significantly higher TCR diversity than normal lung. Tumor TCR diversity, when higher, was linked to shorter survival.

No cell sorting was done before RNA was extracted from the tissue. More than 3 cm separated this lung sample from the edge of the tumor. Comment on this clonotype: Its antigen is still unknown. One end of the junction varies from germline; a read error may be responsible.

TCRbeta libraries were built with three rounds of nested PCR, modified from ARM-PCR. TCRdb used MiXCR to reprocess the multiplex PCR reads, holding one entry per CDR3 protein. Of under 75,000 distinct CDR3 sequences detected, around two thirds appear once; the ten largest clones hold approximately 30%. This CDR3 region has 12 residues. Germline V gene data show CDR1 as SGHNT and CDR2 as YENEEA. This TCR derives from a woman aged 45 to 65 with non-small cell lung cancer. The sample consisted of distant non-tumor lung tissue. The chain has TRBV11-3 and TRBJ2-1; no clear D. The chain's CDR3 is CASSLSYNEQSF. The DNA of the CDR3 is TGTGCCAGCAGCTTATCGTACAATGAGCAGTCCTTC.